The rows below give T cell receptor beta chains drawn from one sample of a study of cytomegalovirus exposure and HLA in healthy donors. Measured with immunoSEQ multiplex PCR; TCRdb has only the in-frame clones, and not every one. The sample lists roughly 100,000 clones; about four fifths were seen once. The sample taken for sequencing was PBMCs. Receptor source: a man aged 35 to 55 in good health and CMV-seropositive. CDR3s include the opening cysteine and the closing phenylalanine or tryptophan. The D gene is left open where the match is weak. Size is omitted from some rows. Given values are once, few, many or a class for expanded clones.

J gene | D gene | clone size | V gene | CDR3 protein | CDR3 DNA
TRBJ2-7 | NA | NA | TRBV11-2 | CASSLFRDTYSSSYEQYF | TGTGCCAGCAGCTTATTCCGGGACACATACTCATCCAGCTACGAGCAGTACTTC
TRBJ1-6 | NA | NA | TRBV27 | CASSLSTRGSPLHF | TGTGCCAGCAGTTTATCGACCAGGGGTTCACCCCTCCACTTT
TRBJ2-7 | TRBD1 | NA | TRBV5-1 | CASSLAATGDLYEQYF | TGCGCCAGCAGCTTGGCCGCGACAGGGGACCTCTACGAGCAGTACTTC
TRBJ1-4 | TRBD1 | NA | TRBV28 | CASSPPPGTGIEKLFF | TGTGCCAGCAGTCCCCCGCCCGGGACAGGGATTGAAAAACTGTTTTTT
TRBJ2-5 | TRBD1 | NA | TRBV2 | CATYRDSQETQYF | TGTGCCACCTACCGGGACAGCCAAGAGACCCAGTACTTC
TRBJ2-7 | TRBD1 | NA | TRBV2 | CASSEAVTGSYEQYF | TGTGCCAGCAGTGAAGCTGTGACAGGGTCCTACGAGCAGTACTTC
TRBJ2-2 | TRBD1 | NA | TRBV14 | CASSQTGQWARELFF | TGTGCCAGCAGCCAAACGGGACAGTGGGCTAGGGAGCTGTTTTTT
TRBJ2-3 | TRBD2 | NA | TRBV10-2 | CASSVPAGGPTDTQYF | TGCGCCAGCAGTGTTCCAGCGGGAGGGCCCACAGATACGCAGTATTTT
TRBJ1-1 | TRBD1 | once | TRBV19 | CASSISGTGDNTEAFF | TGTGCCAGTAGTATCTCCGGGACAGGGGACAACACTGAAGCTTTCTTT
TRBJ1-2 | NA | NA | TRBV6-1 | CASSEALRGTRGYTF | TGTGCCAGCAGTGAAGCGCTTCGGGGGACGAGGGGCTACACCTTC
TRBJ1-5 | NA | NA | TRBV2 | CASSETNRVSSQPQHF | TGCGCCAGCAGTGAAACGAACAGGGTCTCAAGTCAGCCCCAGCATTTT
TRBJ2-7 | NA | few | TRBV2 | CASSVGQLLEQYF | TGTGCCAGCAGTGTGGGACAACTTTTAGAGCAGTACTTC
TRBJ2-5 | NA | NA | TRBV5-6 | CASSSQETQYF | TGTGCCAGCAGCTCGCAAGAGACCCAGTACTTC
TRBJ2-1 | NA | few | TRBV5-1 | CASSPRLGENEQFF | TGCGCCAGCAGCCCCCGTCTAGGTGAGAATGAGCAGTTCTTC
TRBJ1-2 | TRBD1 | NA | TRBV2 | CASREGQVRDYTF | TGTGCCAGCAGAGAGGGACAGGTCCGCGACTACACCTTC
TRBJ1-2 | NA | NA | TRBV5-4 | CASSFEGNYGYTF | TGTGCCAGCAGCTTCGAGGGTAACTATGGCTACACCTTC
TRBJ1-5 | NA | NA | TRBV19 | CASSDVARGPQHF | TGTGCCAGTAGTGACGTAGCGCGGGGACCCCAGCATTTT
TRBJ1-2 | NA | NA | TRBV27 | CASSFTRGRIYGYTF | TGTGCCAGCAGTTTTACGCGGGGACGGATCTATGGCTACACCTTC
TRBJ2-7 | NA | NA | TRBV9 | CASSVGQGSGYEQYF | TGTGCCAGCAGCGTAGGTCAAGGGAGCGGCTACGAGCAGTACTTC
TRBJ1-5 | NA | NA | TRBV5-1 | CASSLGGSLNQPQHF | TGCGCCAGCAGCTTGGGGGGCAGTCTCAATCAGCCCCAGCATTTT